One sample yielded the 7 T cell receptor beta chains listed below, sequenced in a study of T cells in Graves' hyperthyroidism and ophthalmopathy. TCR beta CDR3 regions were amplified from RNA transcripts. TCR CDR3 underwent first-round RT-PCR with the HTBI primer set. Using its own MiXCR run on the multiplex PCR reads, TCRdb lists one record per CDR3 protein. The data hold 450,000 to 500,000 distinct CDR3 sequences, with about 22% observed a single time. The sequencing sample was made of blood. These receptors originate from an older woman with Graves' ophthalmopathy.

The table lists this clonotype with a few counts. The chain recombines TRBV5-1 with TRBJ2-2; 11 positions agree with TRBD1. The V gene's germline CDR1 is SGHRS and CDR2 YFSETQ. The CDR3 runs 16 residues. The trim removed 4 bases at V and 6 bases at J, leaving 8 bases unmatched. CDR3 coding DNA: TGCGCCAGCAGCGTCCGGGACAGGGGGATGGCCGGGGAGCTGTTTTTT. This sequence encodes CASSVRDRGMAGELFF.

This clonotype was counted ten times or more. This rearrangement joins TRBV28 to TRBJ2-7; 10 nucleotides agree with TRBD2. Germline trimming cut 5 bases from V and 6 bases from J; bases unmatched to any gene: 7. Germline CDR1 MDHEN, CDR2 SYDVKM. This CDR3 region has 14 residues. The CDR3: CASSASSGSSEQYF. In DNA, the CDR3 is TGTGCCAGCAGTGCCTCTAGCGGGAGTTCCGAGCAGTACTTC.

This clonotype was observed at least ten times. This chain uses TRBV10-2 with TRBJ2-5; TRBD2 is a possible D gene (5 bases). Germline CDR1 reads WSHSY; CDR2 reads SAAADI. This CDR3 is 13 amino acids long. The germline V and J ends were trimmed by 7 bases and 1 base, with 10 bases remaining between them. The CDR3 DNA reads TGCGCCAGCATTGGAGAGGGCCAAGAGACCCAGTACTTC. It translates to CASIGEGQETQYF.

The table lists this clonotype with a few counts. This chain links TRBV2 with TRBJ1-6, with D uncertain. Germline V CDR1 and CDR2: SNHLY, FYNNEI. The CDR3 contains 13 residues. V lost 0 bases and J 7 bases, leaving 4 bases between the germline ends. CDR3: CASSEALNSPLHF. The CDR3 DNA reads as TGTGCCAGCAGTGAAGCGCTGAATTCACCCCTCCACTTT.

This clonotype was observed many times. The chain joins TRBV2 to TRBJ2-7, with TRBD1 as a possible D gene (6 bases). V was cut by 6 bases and J by 8 bases, with 17 bases left in between. The CDR3 spans 13 residues. The germline CDR1 and CDR2 sequences are SNHLY and FYNNEI. CDR3 protein: CASSGRRGFQQYF. CDR3 in DNA: TGTGCCAGCAGCGGCAGAAGGGGGTTTCAGCAGTACTTC.

The chain combines TRBV3-1 with TRBJ1-2; D unclear. This CDR3 has 14 residues. The germline V gene has CDR1 LGHDT and CDR2 YNNKEL (reference sequence). Between the trimmed V and J ends, which lost 1 base and 1 base, there was a span of 7 bases. CDR3 amino acids: CASSQGTGNYGYTF. The CDR3 nucleotides read TGTGCCAGCAGCCAAGGGACGGGTAACTATGGCTACACCTTC.

This CDR3 is CSAAGQAYEQYF. In DNA form, the CDR3 reads TGCAGTGCCGCGGGACAGGCGTACGAGCAGTACTTC. V usage is TRBV20-1 and J usage is TRBJ2-7; 8 bases map to TRBD1. Losses at the gene ends were 6 bases for V and 4 bases for J; bases not matched to a gene: 5. This CDR3 contains 12 residues. Germline CDR1 and CDR2: DFQATT and SNEGSKA (reference sequence).